These 8 T cell receptor beta chains came from one sample sequenced in a study of cytomegalovirus exposure and HLA in healthy donors. The PCR ran on 60 Vbeta and 13 Jbeta primers. Profiled with immunoSEQ multiplex PCR; TCRdb holds only in-frame clones, not every one. In the table there are roughly 160,000 clones, approximately 80% of which are singletons. Sequencing was done on a sample of PBMCs. These receptors came from a man between 18 and 29 years old in good health and CMV-seropositive.

The chain employs TRBV7-9 and TRBJ2-1, with D hard to call. The CDR3 is 15 residues long. Germline loops: CDR1 SEHNR, CDR2 FQNEAQ (reference sequence). V dropped 3 bases and J dropped 0 bases, with 9 bases sitting between them. CDR3: CASSFDWSSYNEQFF. As DNA, the CDR3 is TGTGCCAGCAGCTTTGACTGGAGCTCCTACAATGAGCAGTTCTTC.

This sequence joins TRBV7-9 and TRBJ2-1, with TRBD2 identical over 11 bases. The germline gives CDR1 SEHNR, CDR2 FQNEAQ (reference sequence). V lost 5 bases, J lost 7 bases, and 7 bases stayed unmatched. The CDR3 has 15 residues. Written as DNA, the CDR3 is TGTGCCAGCAGCCCGGGACTAGCGGCACCGAATGAGCAGTTCTTC. Amino acids: CASSPGLAAPNEQFF.

To note about this clone: The junction shows a germline mismatch at one end, possibly a read error. This rearrangement joins TRBV30 to TRBJ2-6, with TRBD1 matching over 7 bases. The germline CDR1 and CDR2 sequences are GTSNPN and SVGIG (reference sequence). CDR3 length: 23 residues. This chain's CDR3 is CAWSLRGRTGSPIYRSGANGLTF. CDR3 sequence (DNA): TGTGCCTGGAGTTTACGGGGTCGGACAGGTTCCCCGATATACCGATCTGGGGCCAACGGCCTGACTTTC. Combining the CDR3 with reference TRBV30 and TRBJ2-6 gives the whole variable domain SQTIHQWPATLVQPVGSPLSLECTVEGTSNPNLYWYRQAAGRGLQLLFYSVGIGQISSEVPQNLSASRPQDRQFILSSKKLLLSDSGFYLCAWSLRGRTGSPIYRSGANGLTFGAGSRLTVL.

The chain has TRBV6-1 and TRBJ1-4; D is unclear. CDR1 and CDR2 from the germline V gene are MNHNS and SASEGT. V was pared by 0 bases and J by 7 bases, with 12 bases between. This CDR3 is 15 amino acids long. The CDR3 sequence: CASSEARQEGEKLFF. CDR3 in DNA: TGTGCCAGCAGTGAAGCTCGCCAGGAAGGTGAAAAACTGTTTTTT.

This chain joins TRBV5-6 and TRBJ2-5; possible D gene TRBD1, 6 bases. Trimming cost V 6 bases and J 5 bases, with 17 bases left between them. Germline CDR1 is SGHDT and CDR2 is YYEEEE. The CDR3 totals 14 residues. The CDR3 nucleotides are TGTGCCAGCATCCTACAGGGAAATTACGAGACCCAGTACTTC. Translating it yields CASILQGNYETQYF.

The chain employs TRBV14 and TRBJ2-3, with D possibly being TRBD2 (5 bases). V lost 2 bases to trimming and J lost 0 bases, with 9 bases between them. The CDR3 spans 15 residues. Germline V CDR1 and CDR2: SGHDN, FVKESK. The DNA of the CDR3 is TGTGCCAGCAGCCAACGGGGATTTAGCACAGATACGCAGTATTTT. Translation gives CASSQRGFSTDTQYF.

The chain couples TRBV7-9 to TRBJ2-5; 11 bases align to TRBD1. Germline V CDR1 and CDR2: SEHNR, FQNEAQ (reference sequence). This CDR3 is built from 16 residues. V lost 5 bases to trimming and J lost 5 bases; unmatched junction nucleotides: 10. Here the CDR3 reads CASSLGTGGVEETQYF. The CDR3, as DNA: TGTGCCAGCAGCCTCGGGACAGGGGGTGTGGAGGAGACCCAGTACTTC.

The J gene is TRBJ2-3, the V gene TRBV13, with a weak D call TRBD2 (6 bases). The CDR3 is 17 residues long. Looked up from germline, CDR1 is PRHDT and CDR2 is FYEKMQ (reference sequence). V lost 2 bases to trimming and J lost 0 bases, with 15 bases between them. DNA of the CDR3: TGTGCCAGCAGCTTAAGGAGGGCAGGCTCTAGCACAGATACGCAGTATTTT. Residues: CASSLRRAGSSTDTQYF. Combining the CDR3 with reference TRBV13 and TRBJ2-3 gives the whole variable domain AAGVIQSPRHLIKEKRETATLKCYPIPRHDTVYWYQQGPGQDPQFLISFYEKMQSDKGSIPDRFSAQQFSDYHSELNMSSLELGDSALYFCASSLRRAGSSTDTQYFGPGTRLTVL.